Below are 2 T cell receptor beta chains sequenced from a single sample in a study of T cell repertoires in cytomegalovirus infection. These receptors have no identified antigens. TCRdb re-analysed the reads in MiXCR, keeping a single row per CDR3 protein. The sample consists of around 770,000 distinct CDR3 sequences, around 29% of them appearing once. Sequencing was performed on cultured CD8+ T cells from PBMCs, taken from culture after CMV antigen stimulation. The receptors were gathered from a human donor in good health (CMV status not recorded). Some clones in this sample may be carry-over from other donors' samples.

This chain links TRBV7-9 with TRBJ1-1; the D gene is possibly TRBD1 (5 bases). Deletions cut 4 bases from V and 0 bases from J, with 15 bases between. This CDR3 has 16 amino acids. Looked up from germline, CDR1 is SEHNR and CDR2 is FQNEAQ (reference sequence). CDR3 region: CASSSPRGPMNTEAFF. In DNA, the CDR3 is TGTGCCAGCAGCTCTCCCCGGGGCCCTATGAACACTGAAGCTTTCTTT.

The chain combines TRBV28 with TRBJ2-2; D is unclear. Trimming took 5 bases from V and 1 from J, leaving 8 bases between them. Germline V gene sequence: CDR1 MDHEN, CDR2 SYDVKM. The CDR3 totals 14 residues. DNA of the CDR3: TGTGCCAGCAGTCCATGGTTGAACACCGGGGAGCTGTTTTTT. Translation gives CASSPWLNTGELFF.